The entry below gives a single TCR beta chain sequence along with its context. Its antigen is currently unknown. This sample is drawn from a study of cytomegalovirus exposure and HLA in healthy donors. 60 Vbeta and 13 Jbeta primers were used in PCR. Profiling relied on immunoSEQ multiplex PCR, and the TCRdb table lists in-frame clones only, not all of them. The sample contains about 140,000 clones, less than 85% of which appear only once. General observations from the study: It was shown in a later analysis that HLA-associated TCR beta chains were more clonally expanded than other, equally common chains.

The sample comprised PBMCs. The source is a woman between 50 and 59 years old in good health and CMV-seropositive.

CDR3 bases: TGTGCCAGTAGTTCCACCACCGGGACAGGGACGATTAGCAATCAGCCCCAGCATTTT. Translated: CASSSTTGTGTISNQPQHF. This sequence joins TRBV19 and TRBJ1-5, with 9 bases lining up with TRBD1. V was clipped by 5 bases and J by 0 bases; unmatched bases: 14. The CDR3 consists of 19 residues. Germline V gene lookup returns CDR1 LNHDA and CDR2 SQIVND (reference sequence).